The 7 T cell receptor beta chains listed next were all sequenced from one sample in a study of cytomegalovirus exposure and HLA in healthy donors. The PCR had 60 Vbeta and 13 Jbeta primers. Here immunoSEQ multiplex PCR was the method, and the copy in TCRdb shows in-frame clones only, minus some. This repertoire includes around 30,000 clones. The sequencing sample was made of PBMCs. All receptors derive from a man in his thirties or forties in good health and CMV-seronegative.

The CDR3 reads CASSLDSGFTDTQYF. The CDR3 DNA sequence: TGTGCCAGCAGCTTGGATAGCGGGTTCACAGATACGCAGTATTTT. The chain joins TRBV5-4 to TRBJ2-3; 7 bases match TRBD2. V trimming: 0 bases; J trimming: 2 bases; junction bases outside the gene matches: 3. Germline V gene lookup returns CDR1 SGHNT and CDR2 YYREEE (reference sequence). CDR3 length: 15 amino acids.

This rearrangement joins TRBV28 to TRBJ1-2; D is undetermined. V was shortened by 4 bases and J by 5 bases, with 8 bases between the two germline ends. Looked up from germline, CDR1 is MDHEN and CDR2 is SYDVKM. The CDR3 contains 12 residues. CDR3 sequence (DNA): TGTGCCAGCAGTTCTCCGACTTATGGCTACACCTTC. Amino acids: CASSSPTYGYTF.

The chain couples TRBV4-3 to TRBJ2-5; 8 bases map to TRBD2. Germline V gene lookup returns CDR1 LGHNA and CDR2 YSLEER. The CDR3 extends over 15 amino acids. The J segment lost 6 bases and the V segment lost 1 base, leaving 7 bases of the junction unmatched. For the CDR3, the DNA is TGCGCCAGCAGCCAAGTTCCGGGTAGCGGGAAGACCCAGTACTTC. Translation gives CASSQVPGSGKTQYF.

CDR3 sequence reads: CASSNQGDPAEKLFF. CDR3 coding DNA: TGCGCCAGCAGCAATCAGGGTGATCCGGCCGAAAAACTGTTTTTT. The chain couples TRBV5-1 to TRBJ1-4; a weak D match, TRBD1 (5 bases). The V end was cut by 4 bases, the J end by 8 bases, with 18 bases between. Germline assignment: CDR1 SGHRS and CDR2 YFSETQ. This CDR3 is 15 amino acids long.

The V gene is TRBV5-1, the J gene TRBJ2-3; 10 bases fit TRBD2. Germline CDR1 is SGHRS and CDR2 is YFSETQ. V trimming: 7 bases; J trimming: 2 bases; junction bases outside the gene matches: 10. The CDR3 length is 16 residues. This CDR3 is CASYSGGPGTTDTQYF. CDR3 sequence (DNA): TGCGCCAGCTATAGCGGGGGGCCGGGCACCACAGATACGCAGTATTTT.

The V gene is TRBV11-3, the J gene TRBJ2-7; 8 positions match TRBD1. Losses at the gene ends were 3 bases for V and 5 bases for J; bases not matched to a gene: 3. CDR1 is SGHNT and CDR2 is YENEEA in the germline V gene. This CDR3 spans 13 amino acids. The CDR3 protein is CASSFYRGDEQYF. The CDR3, as DNA: TGTGCCAGCAGCTTTTACAGGGGGGACGAGCAGTACTTC.

This chain joins TRBV5-1 and TRBJ1-1; 9 nucleotides line up with TRBD1. This CDR3 contains 15 residues. J gave up 4 bases and V 4 bases, and 8 bases lay outside the gene matches. Germline V gene lookup returns CDR1 SGHRS and CDR2 YFSETQ. This CDR3 reads CASSPLTGGGTEAFF. The CDR3 nucleotides read TGCGCCAGCAGCCCTTTGACAGGGGGAGGCACTGAAGCTTTCTTT.